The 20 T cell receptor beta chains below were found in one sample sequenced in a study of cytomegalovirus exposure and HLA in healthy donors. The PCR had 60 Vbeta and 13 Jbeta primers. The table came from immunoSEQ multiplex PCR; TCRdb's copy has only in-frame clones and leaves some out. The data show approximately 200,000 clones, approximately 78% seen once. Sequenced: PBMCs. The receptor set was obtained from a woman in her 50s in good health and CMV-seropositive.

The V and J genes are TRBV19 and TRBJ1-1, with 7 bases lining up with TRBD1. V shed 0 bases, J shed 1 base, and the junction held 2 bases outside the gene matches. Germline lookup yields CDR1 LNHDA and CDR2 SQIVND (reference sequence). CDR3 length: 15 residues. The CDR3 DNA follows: TGTGCCAGTAGTATAGAACAGGGGAGGAACACTGAAGCTTTCTTT. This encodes CASSIEQGRNTEAFF.

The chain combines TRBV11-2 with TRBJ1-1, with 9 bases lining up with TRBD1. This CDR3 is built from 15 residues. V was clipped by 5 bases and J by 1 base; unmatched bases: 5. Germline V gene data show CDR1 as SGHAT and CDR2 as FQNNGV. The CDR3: CASSPSGQGNTEAFF. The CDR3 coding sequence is TGTGCCAGCAGCCCTTCGGGACAGGGGAACACTGAAGCTTTCTTT.

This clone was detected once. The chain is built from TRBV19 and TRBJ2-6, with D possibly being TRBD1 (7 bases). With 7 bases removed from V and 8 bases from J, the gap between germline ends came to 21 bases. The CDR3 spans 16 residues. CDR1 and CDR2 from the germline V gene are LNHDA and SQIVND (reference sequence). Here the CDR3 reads CASTRQGSGGSNVLTF. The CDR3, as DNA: TGTGCCAGTACCCGACAGGGTTCAGGGGGGTCCAACGTCCTGACTTTC.

The CDR3, as DNA: TGTGCCGCCTGGCGGGGGGGCTCCTACGAGCAGTACTTC. It codes for CAAWRGGSYEQYF. The chain employs TRBV6-5 and TRBJ2-7, with 9 bases that match TRBD2. The CDR3 sequence is 13 residues long. Germline V gene lookup returns CDR1 MNHEY and CDR2 SVGAGI. The V gene end was trimmed by 11 bases and the J gene end by 0 bases; junction bases not matched to a gene: 5.

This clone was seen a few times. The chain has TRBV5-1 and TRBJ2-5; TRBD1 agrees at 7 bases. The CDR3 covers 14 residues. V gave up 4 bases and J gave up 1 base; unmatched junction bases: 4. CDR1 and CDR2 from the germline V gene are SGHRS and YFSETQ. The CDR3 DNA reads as TGCGCCAGCAGCGGGGGACAGCCCCAAGAGACCCAGTACTTC. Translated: CASSGGQPQETQYF.

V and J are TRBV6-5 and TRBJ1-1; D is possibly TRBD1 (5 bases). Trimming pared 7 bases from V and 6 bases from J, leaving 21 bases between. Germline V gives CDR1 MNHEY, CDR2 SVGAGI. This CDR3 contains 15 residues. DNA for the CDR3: TGTGCCAGCACCGCCCTTCGGGGGGGAGTAGCTGAAGCTTTCTTT. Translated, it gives CASTALRGGVAEAFF.

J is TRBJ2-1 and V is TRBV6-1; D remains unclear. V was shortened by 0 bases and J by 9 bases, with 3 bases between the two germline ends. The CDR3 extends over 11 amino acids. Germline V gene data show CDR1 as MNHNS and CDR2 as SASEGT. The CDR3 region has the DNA TGTGCCAGCAGTGAAGCCCGTGAGCAGTTCTTC. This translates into CASSEAREQFF.

This chain's CDR3 is CASSIVVSEKLFF. Here the CDR3 DNA reads TGTGCCAGTAGTATAGTTGTCAGTGAAAAACTGTTTTTT. This chain connects TRBV19 to TRBJ1-4; D remains unclear. The V gene lost 1 base and the J gene lost 7 bases, with 7 bases spanning the gap. The CDR3 is made up of 13 amino acids. Germline V gene sequence: CDR1 LNHDA, CDR2 SQIVND (reference sequence).

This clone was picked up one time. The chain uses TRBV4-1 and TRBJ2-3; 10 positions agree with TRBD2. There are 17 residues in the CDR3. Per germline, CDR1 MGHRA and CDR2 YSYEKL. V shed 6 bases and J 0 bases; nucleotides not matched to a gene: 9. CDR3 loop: CASSPAGGSASTDTQYF. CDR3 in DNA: TGCGCCAGCAGTCCAGCGGGGGGGTCCGCTAGCACAGATACGCAGTATTTT.

CDR3 region: CASSHLWSGVPGYTF. CDR3 DNA sequence: TGTGCCAGCAGCCATTTATGGTCGGGGGTACCAGGCTACACCTTC. V usage is TRBV11-2 and J usage is TRBJ1-2; D is perhaps TRBD1 (5 bases). The CDR3 is 15 residues long. Germline-derived CDR1 and CDR2 are SGHAT and FQNNGV. V lost 5 bases to trimming and J lost 8 bases, with 21 bases between them.

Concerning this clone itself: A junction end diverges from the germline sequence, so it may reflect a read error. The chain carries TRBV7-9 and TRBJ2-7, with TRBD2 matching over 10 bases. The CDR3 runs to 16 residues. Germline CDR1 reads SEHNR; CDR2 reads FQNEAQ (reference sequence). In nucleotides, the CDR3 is TGTTCCAGCAGCTTAGCCGCGGGGCTAGCGGGAGCCGAGCAGTACTTC. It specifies CSSSLAAGLAGAEQYF.

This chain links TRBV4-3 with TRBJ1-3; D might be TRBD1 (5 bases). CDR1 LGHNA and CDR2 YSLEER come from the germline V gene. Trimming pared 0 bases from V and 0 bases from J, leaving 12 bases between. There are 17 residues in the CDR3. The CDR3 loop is CASSQEGAGLSGNTIYF. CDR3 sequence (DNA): TGCGCCAGCAGCCAAGAAGGGGCCGGTCTCTCTGGAAACACCATATATTTT.

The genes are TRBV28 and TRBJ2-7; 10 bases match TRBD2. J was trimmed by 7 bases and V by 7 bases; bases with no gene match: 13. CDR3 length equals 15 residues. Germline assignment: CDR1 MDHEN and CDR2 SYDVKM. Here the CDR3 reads CASNVRTSGLREQYF. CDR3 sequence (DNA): TGTGCCAGCAATGTTAGGACTAGCGGTCTCAGGGAGCAGTACTTC.

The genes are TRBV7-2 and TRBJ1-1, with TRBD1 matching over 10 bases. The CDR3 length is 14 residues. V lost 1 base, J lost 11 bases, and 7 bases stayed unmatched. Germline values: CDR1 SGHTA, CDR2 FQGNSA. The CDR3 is CASSLVMGTGEAFF. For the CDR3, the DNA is TGTGCCAGCAGCTTAGTTATGGGGACAGGGGAGGCTTTCTTT.

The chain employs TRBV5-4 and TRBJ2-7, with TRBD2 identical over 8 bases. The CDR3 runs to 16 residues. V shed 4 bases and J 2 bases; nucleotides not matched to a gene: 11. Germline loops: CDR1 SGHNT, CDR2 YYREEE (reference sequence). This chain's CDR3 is CASSPGGGGSTYEQYF. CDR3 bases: TGTGCCAGCAGCCCCGGTGGCGGGGGGTCGACCTACGAGCAGTACTTC.

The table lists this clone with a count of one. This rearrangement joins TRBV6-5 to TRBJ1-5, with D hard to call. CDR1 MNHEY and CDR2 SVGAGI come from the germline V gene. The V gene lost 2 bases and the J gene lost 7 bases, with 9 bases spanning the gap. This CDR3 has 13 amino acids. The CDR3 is CASSYPSLQPQHF. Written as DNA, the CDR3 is TGTGCCAGCAGTTACCCCTCCCTCCAGCCCCAGCATTTT.

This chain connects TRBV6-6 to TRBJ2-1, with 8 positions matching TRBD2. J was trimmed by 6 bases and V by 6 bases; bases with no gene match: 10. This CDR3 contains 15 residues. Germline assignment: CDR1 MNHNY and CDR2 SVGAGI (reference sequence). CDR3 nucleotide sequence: TGTGCCAGCAGCAACTCGGGGGGGGGAGGCAATGAGCAGTTCTTC. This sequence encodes CASSNSGGGGNEQFF.

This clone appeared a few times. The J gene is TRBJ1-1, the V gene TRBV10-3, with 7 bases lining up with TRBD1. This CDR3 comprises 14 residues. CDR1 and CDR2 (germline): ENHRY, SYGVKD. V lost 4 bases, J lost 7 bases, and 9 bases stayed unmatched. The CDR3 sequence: CAISGGRDSGEAFF. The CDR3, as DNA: TGTGCCATCAGTGGTGGCCGGGACAGCGGTGAAGCTTTCTTT.

The CDR3 loop reads CASSELTGQGHSGELFF. The CDR3 nucleotides read TGTGCCAGCAGCGAACTCACGGGACAGGGGCATTCCGGGGAGCTGTTTTTT. The genes are TRBV7-9 and TRBJ2-2; 10 positions match TRBD1. This CDR3 is built from 17 residues. The junction had 12 bases not matched to a gene; V was cut back by 5 bases and J by 6 bases. Germline CDR1 SEHNR, CDR2 FQNEAQ (reference sequence). Variable domain in full (rest from reference TRBV7-9 and TRBJ2-2): DTGVSQNPRHKITKRGQNVTFRCDPISEHNRLYWYRQTLGQGPEFLTYFQNEAQLEKSRLLSDRFSAERPKGSFSTLEIQRTEQGDSAMYLCASSELTGQGHSGELFFGEGSRLTVL.

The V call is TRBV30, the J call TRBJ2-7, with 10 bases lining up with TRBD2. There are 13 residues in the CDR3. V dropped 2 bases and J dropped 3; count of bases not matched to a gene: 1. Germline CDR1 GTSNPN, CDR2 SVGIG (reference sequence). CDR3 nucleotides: TGTGCCTGGAGTCTAGCGGGAGTCTACGAGCAGTACTTC. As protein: CAWSLAGVYEQYF.